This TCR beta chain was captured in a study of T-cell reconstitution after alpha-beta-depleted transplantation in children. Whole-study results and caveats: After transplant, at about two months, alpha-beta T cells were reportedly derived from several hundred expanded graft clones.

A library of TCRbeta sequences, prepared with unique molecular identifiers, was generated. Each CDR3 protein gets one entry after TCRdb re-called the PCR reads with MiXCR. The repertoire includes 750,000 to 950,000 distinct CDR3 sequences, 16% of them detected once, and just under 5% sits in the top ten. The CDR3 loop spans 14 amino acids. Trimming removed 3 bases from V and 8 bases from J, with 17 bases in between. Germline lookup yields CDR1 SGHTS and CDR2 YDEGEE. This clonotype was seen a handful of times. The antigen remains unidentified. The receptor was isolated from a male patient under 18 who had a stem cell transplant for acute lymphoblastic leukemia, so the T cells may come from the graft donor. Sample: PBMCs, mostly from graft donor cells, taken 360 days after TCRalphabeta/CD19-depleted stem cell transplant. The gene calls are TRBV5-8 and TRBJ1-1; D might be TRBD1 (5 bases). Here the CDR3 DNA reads TGTGCCAGCAGCTCGGGGTCGGCAGGGAGAGAAGCTTTCTTT. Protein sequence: CASSSGSAGREAFF.